A selection of T cell receptor beta chains follows, all from one sample in a study of cytomegalovirus exposure and HLA in healthy donors. TCRdb's table, derived via immunoSEQ multiplex PCR, lists solely in-frame clones and lacks some. The sample shows about 190,000 clones, about 84% of them seen only once. The sequenced sample was PBMCs. The receptors come from a woman aged 25 to 39 in good health and CMV-seropositive. Each CDR3 is given with its conserved first and last residue. D genes are given only for firm matches. Rows may omit the clone size; those that give it use once, few, many or a size class.

v_gene,j_gene,d_gene,abundance,CDR3nt,CDR3aa
TRBV28,TRBJ1-4,.,.,TGTGCGACGGGGGAAGTTGCAACTAATGAAAAACTGTTTTTT,CATGEVATNEKLFF
TRBV18,TRBJ2-1,.,.,TGTGCCAGCTCACCCCCGGCTGAGGCCTTCTACAATGAGCAGTTCTTC,CASSPPAEAFYNEQFF
TRBV15,TRBJ1-2,.,.,TGTGCCACCAGCAGAGACCAGAACTATGGCTACACCTTC,CATSRDQNYGYTF
TRBV15,TRBJ2-1,TRBD1,.,TGTGCCACCAGCAGGAAAGGGTTCGGGGACAGCGCCTCCAATGAGCAGTTCTTC,CATSRKGFGDSASNEQFF
TRBV5-5,TRBJ2-2,.,.,TGTGCCAGCAGCTTGTGGGTATGGGGGGACACCGGGGAGCTGTTTTTT,CASSLWVWGDTGELFF
TRBV28,TRBJ2-1,TRBD2,.,TGTGCCAGCAGTTCCGTGGGAGGGCCGGTCTATGAGCAGTTCTTC,CASSSVGGPVYEQFF
TRBV6-5,TRBJ2-1,TRBD2,.,TGTGCCAGCAGACCTAGGACTAGCGGGAGACATGAGCAGTTCTTC,CASRPRTSGRHEQFF
TRBV30,TRBJ1-5,.,.,TGTGCCTGGAGTCCGGGCAGGGCTTATAGCAATCAGCCCCAGCATTTT,CAWSPGRAYSNQPQHF
TRBV11-2,TRBJ1-4,.,few,TGTGCCAGCAGCTTAGACAGGCTCAGTGAAAAACTGTTTTTT,CASSLDRLSEKLFF
TRBV6-1,TRBJ2-1,TRBD1,.,TGTGCCAGCAGTGTTACCGGGACAGGGGAGTTCTTC,CASSVTGTGEFF
TRBV18,TRBJ2-2,.,.,TGTGCCAGCTCACCAGAGCAGGCCCCCGCGAACACCGGGGAGCTGTTTTTT,CASSPEQAPANTGELFF
TRBV19,TRBJ2-1,.,.,TGTGCCAGTACCCTAGCCGGCGGATTAAGGAATGAGCAGTTCTTC,CASTLAGGLRNEQFF
TRBV5-1,TRBJ1-6,TRBD1,.,TGCGCCAGCAGCCTAAAGCCCGGGACAGGGACTAACTCACCCCTCCACTTT,CASSLKPGTGTNSPLHF
TRBV7-2,TRBJ1-6,.,.,TGTGCCAGCAGCCTATGGAGGAGCTCCTATAATTCACCCCTCCACTTT,CASSLWRSSYNSPLHF
TRBV11-1,TRBJ2-3,TRBD2,.,TGTGCCAGCAGCTTAGCCCGACTAGCGGGAGACACAGATACGCAGTATTTT,CASSLARLAGDTDTQYF
TRBV6-6,TRBJ2-7,TRBD1,once,TGTGCCAGCAGTGGACAGGGCCAGGGTCGGGACGAGCAGTACTTC,CASSGQGQGRDEQYF
TRBV7-9,TRBJ2-1,TRBD2,.,TGTTCCAGCAGCTTACCCTTGACTAGCGGGGGATGGAATGAGCAGTTCTTC,CSSSLPLTSGGWNEQFF
TRBV11-3,TRBJ2-1,TRBD2,few,TGTGCCAGCACCATAGCGGGCTCCTACAATGAGCAGTTCTTC,CASTIAGSYNEQFF
TRBV6-1,TRBJ2-3,TRBD2,few,TGTGCCAGCAGTGAAGAGCGGGGGGGCACAGATACGCAGTATTTT,CASSEERGGTDTQYF
TRBV5-6,TRBJ2-1,TRBD1,.,TGTGCCACCCAGCCAGGGACAGCCTACAATGAGCAGTTCTTC,CATQPGTAYNEQFF
TRBV5-1,TRBJ1-3,TRBD1,.,TGCGCCAGCAGCACGGGGGACAGCCGAAACACCATATATTTT,CASSTGDSRNTIYF
TRBV18,TRBJ2-1,.,.,TGTGCCAGCTCCGGAGACAGGTCCTACAATGAGCAGTTCTTC,CASSGDRSYNEQFF
TRBV15,TRBJ2-1,.,few,TGTGCCACCAGCAGCCAAGGCCTAGGGGAAGGAGCTTACAATGAGCAGTTCTTC,CATSSQGLGEGAYNEQFF
TRBV25-1,TRBJ2-2,TRBD2,.,TGTGCCAGCAGTCTCCCAGCGGGGGACACCGGGGAGCTGTTTTTT,CASSLPAGDTGELFF
TRBV30,TRBJ2-1,TRBD2,.,TGTGCCTGGAGTCAGCCCGGGAGGGACAATGAGCAGTTCTTC,CAWSQPGRDNEQFF
TRBV5-1,TRBJ2-7,TRBD1,.,TGCGCCAGCAGCCTGGGGGACAGGTCCTACGAGCAGTACTTC,CASSLGDRSYEQYF
TRBV6-1,TRBJ2-6,.,.,TGTGCCAGCAGTGAACAGGGGGGTGGGGCCAACGTCCTGACTTTC,CASSEQGGGANVLTF
TRBV15,TRBJ1-1,.,.,TGTGCCACCAGCCTGAAGAGAAACACTGAAGCTTTCTTT,CATSLKRNTEAFF
TRBV10-3,TRBJ1-5,TRBD1,.,TGTGCCATCAGCCCCGGACAGGCGGATCAGCCCCAGCATTTT,CAISPGQADQPQHF
TRBV5-1,TRBJ1-2,.,.,TGCGCCAGCAGAGAAACGTATAGATGGAGGGGCTACACCTTC,CASRETYRWRGYTF
TRBV29-1,TRBJ2-7,TRBD1,once,TGCAGCGTTTGGGGCGGTCCGGGACAGGGCCCCTACGAGCAGTACTTC,CSVWGGPGQGPYEQYF
TRBV18,TRBJ2-6,TRBD1,few,TGTGCCAGCTCACCGACAGGGAAGGGCTTCTCTGGGGCCAACGTCCTGACTTTC,CASSPTGKGFSGANVLTF
TRBV18,TRBJ2-1,TRBD2,once,TGTGCCAGCTCACCCACCCCTACTAGCGGGAGCTCCTACAATGAGCAGTTCTTC,CASSPTPTSGSSYNEQFF
TRBV7-9,TRBJ1-2,TRBD1,.,TGTGCCAGCAGCACAGACGTGCACTTGGGACAGGGGGAGTTCAACACCTTC,CASSTDVHLGQGEFNTF
TRBV9,TRBJ2-4,TRBD2,.,TGTGCCAGCGCTGATCCCCTAGCGGGAGGCCCGGGGAAAAACATTCAGTACTTC,CASADPLAGGPGKNIQYF
TRBV2,TRBJ2-2,TRBD1,.,TGTGCCAGCAGCCGGACAGGGCCGGACACCGGGGAGCTGTTTTTT,CASSRTGPDTGELFF
TRBV6-1,TRBJ2-1,.,.,TGTGCCAGCAGTGAAGAAGGAGGAACCTACAATGAGCAGTTCTTC,CASSEEGGTYNEQFF
TRBV7-9,TRBJ1-2,.,.,TGTGCCAGCAGCCACCTCATGCCAGGGGTTCACTACTATGGCTACACCTTC,CASSHLMPGVHYYGYTF
TRBV5-5,TRBJ2-5,.,.,TGTGCCAGCAGCCTAGTAATAACAGGGACCGGTGATAAAGAGACCCAGTACTTC,CASSLVITGTGDKETQYF
TRBV11-2,TRBJ1-4,TRBD1,.,TGTGCCAGCAGCCCAATGGGGACAGCAACTAATGAAAAACTGTTTTTT,CASSPMGTATNEKLFF
TRBV5-5,TRBJ2-1,.,.,TGTGCCAGCAGCTTGGTCCCTAGCGATGAGCAGTTCTTC,CASSLVPSDEQFF
TRBV6-4,TRBJ1-5,.,.,TGTGCCAGCTCCATCGAGCGCAATCAGCCCCAGCATTTT,CASSIERNQPQHF
TRBV29-1,TRBJ2-3,TRBD1,.,TGCAGCGTTATGTGGGACAGGGGAACAGATACGCAGTATTTT,CSVMWDRGTDTQYF
TRBV9,TRBJ2-1,.,.,TGTGCCAGCAGCTCCCGGGGCTACAATGAGCAGTTCTTC,CASSSRGYNEQFF
TRBV11-3,TRBJ2-7,TRBD1,few,TGTGCCAGCAGCACCGGGACAGGGGGTACTAGCGGATTCTACGAGCAGTACTTC,CASSTGTGGTSGFYEQYF
TRBV5-1,TRBJ2-2,TRBD1,.,TGCGCCAGCACACCGGACAGGGAGGACCGGGAGCTGTTTTTT,CASTPDREDRELFF
TRBV19,TRBJ2-7,TRBD1,.,TGTGCCAGTAGTGCCGGGACAGCGACCTACGAGCAGTACTTC,CASSAGTATYEQYF
TRBV7-6,TRBJ2-5,TRBD2,.,TGTGCCGGCAGTTCATCCCTGGGACTAGCGGGGAGGAAGACCCAGTACTTC,CAGSSSLGLAGRKTQYF
TRBV5-1,TRBJ2-3,TRBD2,.,TGCGCCAGCAGCGGCGGGACTACACTTAGAGATACGCAGTATTTT,CASSGGTTLRDTQYF
TRBV7-3,TRBJ2-3,.,.,TGTGCCAGCAGCTCCGGCGGGGCTTGGGGCACAGATACGCAGTATTTT,CASSSGGAWGTDTQYF
TRBV5-6,TRBJ1-1,.,.,TGTGCCAGCAGCCTGGACGACACGGAGGGAGCTTTCTTT,CASSLDDTEGAFF